The source of this TCR beta chain is a study of T cell clonotyping in hematopoietic cell transplantation. The V gene's germline CDR1 is SGDLS and CDR2 YYNGEE. CDR3 length equals 13 residues. The germline V and J ends were trimmed by 0 bases and 5 bases, with 6 bases remaining between them. Samples: about 28 days before transplant, then days 30, 100 and 180 after. Assay: immunoSEQ multiplex PCR; the TCRdb copy retains only in-frame clones and omits some. The table has around 7,400 clones, approximately 96% seen once. Study-level findings and limits: Higher Inverse Simpson Index values in graft donor and pretransplant recipient predicted broader posttransplant TCR diversity. Few recipient clonotypes overlapped donors; over 95% were de novo at given depth.

This clone occurred once. Its antigen remains unidentified. The chain is built from TRBV9 and TRBJ2-1; D uncertain. This sequence originates from a male patient between 40 and 49 years old who had an allogeneic stem cell transplant from a related donor, so the T cells may come from the graft donor. Some clones in this sample may be carry-over from other donors' samples. The input for sequencing was PBMCs, taken 30 days after allogeneic stem cell transplant. The CDR3 DNA sequence: TGTGCCAGCAGCGTAGGGCCACACAATGAGCAGTTCTTC. Translating it yields CASSVGPHNEQFF.